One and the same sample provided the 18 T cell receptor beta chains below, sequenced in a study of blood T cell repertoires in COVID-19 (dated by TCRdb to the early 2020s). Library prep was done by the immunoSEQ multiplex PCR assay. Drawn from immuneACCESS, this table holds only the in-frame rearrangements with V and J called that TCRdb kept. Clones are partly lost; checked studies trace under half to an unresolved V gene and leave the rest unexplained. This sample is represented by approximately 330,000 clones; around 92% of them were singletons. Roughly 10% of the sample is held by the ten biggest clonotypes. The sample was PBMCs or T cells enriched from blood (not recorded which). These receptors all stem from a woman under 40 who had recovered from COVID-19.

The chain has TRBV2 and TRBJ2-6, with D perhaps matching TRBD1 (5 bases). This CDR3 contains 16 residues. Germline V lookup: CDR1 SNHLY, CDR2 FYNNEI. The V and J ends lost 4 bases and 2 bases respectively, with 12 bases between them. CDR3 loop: CASSGPSGTGANVLTF. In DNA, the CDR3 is TGTGCCAGCAGTGGGCCCTCAGGGACTGGGGCCAACGTCCTGACTTTC. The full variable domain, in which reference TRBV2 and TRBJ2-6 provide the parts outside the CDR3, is EPEVTQTPSHQVTQMGQEVILRCVPISNHLYFYWYRQILGQKVEFLVSFYNNEISEKSEIFDDQFSVERPDGSNFTLKIRSTKLEDSAMYFCASSGPSGTGANVLTFGAGSRLTVL.

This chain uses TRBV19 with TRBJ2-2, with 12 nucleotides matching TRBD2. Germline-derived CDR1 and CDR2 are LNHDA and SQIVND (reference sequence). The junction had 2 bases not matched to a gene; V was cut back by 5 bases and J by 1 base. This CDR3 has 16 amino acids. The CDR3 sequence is CASSALAGGNTGELFF. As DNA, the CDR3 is TGTGCCAGTAGTGCACTAGCGGGAGGGAACACCGGGGAGCTGTTTTTT.

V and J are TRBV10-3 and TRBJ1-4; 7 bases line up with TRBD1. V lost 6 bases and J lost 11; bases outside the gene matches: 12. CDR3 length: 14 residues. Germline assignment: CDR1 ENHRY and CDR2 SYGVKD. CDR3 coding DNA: TGTGCCATCAGCTCCGACAGGGTACCAGGCAAACTGTTTTTT. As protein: CAISSDRVPGKLFF.

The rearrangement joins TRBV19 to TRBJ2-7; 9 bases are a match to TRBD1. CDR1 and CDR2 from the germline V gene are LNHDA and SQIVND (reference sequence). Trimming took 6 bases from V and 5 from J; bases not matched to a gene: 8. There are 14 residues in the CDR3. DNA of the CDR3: TGTGCCAGTAGACGACAGGGGGTGAGCGACGAGCAGTACTTC. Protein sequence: CASRRQGVSDEQYF.

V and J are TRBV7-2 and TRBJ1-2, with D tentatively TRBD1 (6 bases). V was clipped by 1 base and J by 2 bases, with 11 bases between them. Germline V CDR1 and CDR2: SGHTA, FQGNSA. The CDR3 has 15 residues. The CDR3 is CASSLVTGSNYGYTF. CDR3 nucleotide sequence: TGTGCCAGCAGCTTAGTTACAGGGTCCAACTATGGCTACACCTTC.

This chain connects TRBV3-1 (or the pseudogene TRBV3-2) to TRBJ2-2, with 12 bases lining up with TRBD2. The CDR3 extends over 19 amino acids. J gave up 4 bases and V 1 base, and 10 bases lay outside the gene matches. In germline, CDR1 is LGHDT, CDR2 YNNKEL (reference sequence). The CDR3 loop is CASSQGGGLAGGPTGELFF. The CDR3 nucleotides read TGTGCCAGCAGCCAAGGAGGGGGTCTAGCGGGAGGGCCCACCGGGGAGCTGTTTTTT.

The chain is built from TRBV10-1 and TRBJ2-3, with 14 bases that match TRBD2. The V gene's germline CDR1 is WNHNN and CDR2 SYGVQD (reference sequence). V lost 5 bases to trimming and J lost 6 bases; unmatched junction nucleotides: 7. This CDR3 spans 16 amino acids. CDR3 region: CASSSGTSGSRDTQYF. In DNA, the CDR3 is TGCGCCAGCAGTAGCGGGACTAGCGGGAGTCGTGATACGCAGTATTTT.

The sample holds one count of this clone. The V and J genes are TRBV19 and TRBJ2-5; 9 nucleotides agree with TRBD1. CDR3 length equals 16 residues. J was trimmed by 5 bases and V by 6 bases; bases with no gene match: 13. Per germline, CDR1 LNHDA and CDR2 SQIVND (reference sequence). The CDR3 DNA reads TGTGCCAGTAGGACGACAGGGGGAACCCGCCTGGAGACCCAGTACTTC. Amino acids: CASRTTGGTRLETQYF.

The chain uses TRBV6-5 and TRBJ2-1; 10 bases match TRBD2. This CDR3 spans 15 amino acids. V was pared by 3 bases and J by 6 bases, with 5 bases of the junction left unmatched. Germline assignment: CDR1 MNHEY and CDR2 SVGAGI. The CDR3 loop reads CASSYTSGVGNEQFF. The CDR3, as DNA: TGTGCCAGCAGTTATACTAGCGGGGTAGGCAATGAGCAGTTCTTC.

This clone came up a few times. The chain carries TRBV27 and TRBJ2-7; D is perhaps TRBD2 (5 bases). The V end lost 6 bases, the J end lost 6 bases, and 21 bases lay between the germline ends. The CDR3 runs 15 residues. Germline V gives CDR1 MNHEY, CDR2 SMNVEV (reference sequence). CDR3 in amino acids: CASRSSDTHRGEQYF. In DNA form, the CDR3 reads TGTGCCAGCAGATCTTCTGACACGCACCGGGGCGAGCAGTACTTC.

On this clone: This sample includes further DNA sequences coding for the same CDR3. CDR3: CASSQDLRQPQHF. For the CDR3, the DNA is TGTGCCAGCAGCCAAGATCTTCGGCAGCCCCAGCATTTT. The chain uses TRBV3-1 (or the pseudogene TRBV3-2) and TRBJ1-5; D gene unclear. This CDR3 has 13 amino acids. Germline CDR1 LGHDT, CDR2 YNNKEL (reference sequence). Trimming took 0 bases from V and 7 from J, leaving 7 bases between them.

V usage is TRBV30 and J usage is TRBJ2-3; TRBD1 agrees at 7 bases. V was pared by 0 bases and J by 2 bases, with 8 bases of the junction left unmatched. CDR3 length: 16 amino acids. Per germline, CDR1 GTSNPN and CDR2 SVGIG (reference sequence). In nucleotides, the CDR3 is TGTGCCTGGAGTGTAGCGACAGGGCTTAACACAGATACGCAGTATTTT. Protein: CAWSVATGLNTDTQYF.

The CDR3 nucleotides read TGTGCCAGCAGCGTAGGAGGAGATAGCTACGAGCAGTACTTC. It yields the protein CASSVGGDSYEQYF. V is TRBV9 and J is TRBJ2-7, with D hard to call. The CDR3 consists of 14 residues. The germline V gene encodes CDR1 SGDLS and CDR2 YYNGEE. The V end lost 0 bases, the J end lost 3 bases, and 10 bases lay between the germline ends.

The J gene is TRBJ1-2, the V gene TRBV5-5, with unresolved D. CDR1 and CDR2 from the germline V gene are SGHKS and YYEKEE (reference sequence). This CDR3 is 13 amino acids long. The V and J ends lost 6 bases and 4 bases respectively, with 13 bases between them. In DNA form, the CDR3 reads TGTGCCAGCACCCCGAGGCAGCTCTATGGCTACACCTTC. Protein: CASTPRQLYGYTF.

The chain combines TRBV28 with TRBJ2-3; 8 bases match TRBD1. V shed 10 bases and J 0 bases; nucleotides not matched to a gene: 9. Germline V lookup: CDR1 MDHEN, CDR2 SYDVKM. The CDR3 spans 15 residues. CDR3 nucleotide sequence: TGTGCCACCCAGGGGGCTAAGCTTAGCACAGATACGCAGTATTTT. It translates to CATQGAKLSTDTQYF.

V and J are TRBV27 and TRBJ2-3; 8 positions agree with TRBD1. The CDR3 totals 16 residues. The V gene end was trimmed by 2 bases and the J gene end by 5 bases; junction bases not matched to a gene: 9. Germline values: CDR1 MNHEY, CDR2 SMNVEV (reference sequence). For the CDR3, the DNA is TGTGCCAGCAGTTTAGGTAGGGACAGGCGAGGAGATACGCAGTATTTT. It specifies CASSLGRDRRGDTQYF.

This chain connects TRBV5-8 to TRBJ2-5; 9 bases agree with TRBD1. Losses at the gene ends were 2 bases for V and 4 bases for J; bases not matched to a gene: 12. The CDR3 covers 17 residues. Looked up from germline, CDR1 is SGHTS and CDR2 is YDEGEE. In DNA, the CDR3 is TGTGCCAGCAGCTTAACAGGGGGCGCGGGGGACGGAGAGACCCAGTACTTC. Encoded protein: CASSLTGGAGDGETQYF.

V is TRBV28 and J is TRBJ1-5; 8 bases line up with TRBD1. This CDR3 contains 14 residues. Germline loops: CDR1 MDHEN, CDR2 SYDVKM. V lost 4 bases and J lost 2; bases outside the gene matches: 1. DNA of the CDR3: TGTGCCAGCAGTTCGGGACAGGGCAATCAGCCCCAGCATTTT. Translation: CASSSGQGNQPQHF.